This TCR beta chain appears in the sequencing data of a study of blood T cell repertoires in COVID-19. Clones were read by immunoSEQ multiplex PCR, and TCRdb kept only the in-frame ones, dropping some. Among about 180,000 clones listed, 87% were seen once. The length of the CDR3 is 14 residues. Germline V gene sequence: CDR1 SEHNR, CDR2 FQNEAQ (reference sequence). Trimming stripped 2 bases from V and 2 bases from J, with 9 bases between. The chain couples TRBV7-9 to TRBJ1-1, with D unclear. This TCR was recovered from a woman between 45 and 65 years old with acute or convalescent COVID-19. Sequencing was carried out using peripheral blood. In nucleotides, the CDR3 is TGTGCCAGCAGCTTACAAACAGATAACACTGAAGCTTTCTTT. Translated, it gives CASSLQTDNTEAFF.